Listed below are T cell receptor beta chains from one sample, sequenced in a study of blood T cell repertoires in COVID-19. TCRdb keeps only in-frame clones here, not all; method: immunoSEQ multiplex PCR. The data show under 200,000 clones, with 90% seen just once and 0.45% to 0.65% held by the top ten. The sequenced sample was peripheral blood. These receptors all stem from a man in his fifties or sixties with acute or convalescent COVID-19. CDR3s include the opening cysteine and the closing phenylalanine or tryptophan. A D gene is named only where the DNA matches it firmly. Expanded clones are given a class, and other clones once, few, many or no size at all.

clone_size	v_call	d_call	j_call	cdr3_aa	cdr3_nt
NA	TRBV30	NA	TRBJ1-4	CAWSVRGVGREKLFF	TGTGCCTGGAGTGTACGGGGGGTGGGGCGTGAAAAACTGTTTTTT
NA	TRBV2	TRBD1	TRBJ2-1	CASSGQGDGEQFF	TGTGCCAGCAGCGGACAGGGCGACGGTGAGCAGTTCTTC
NA	TRBV2	NA	TRBJ1-4	CASGGTGEKLFF	TGTGCCAGCGGAGGGACTGGTGAAAAACTGTTTTTT
NA	TRBV2	TRBD1	TRBJ2-2	CASSVQGFPGELFF	TGTGCCAGCAGTGTACAGGGGTTCCCCGGGGAGCTGTTTTTT
NA	TRBV6-5	NA	TRBJ2-5	CASPDVPTDQETQYF	TGTGCCAGCCCCGACGTACCGACAGACCAAGAGACCCAGTACTTC
NA	TRBV12-3/TRBV12-4	NA	TRBJ2-7	CASTPAGAHEQYF	TGTGCCAGCACCCCGGCGGGTGCCCACGAGCAGTACTTC
NA	TRBV7-7	NA	TRBJ2-2	CASSPDRFPTGELFF	TGTGCTAGCAGCCCGGACAGATTTCCCACCGGGGAGCTGTTTTTT
NA	TRBV5-1	NA	TRBJ2-1	CASRSDGRLAQFF	TGCGCCAGTCGTTCCGACGGGAGATTGGCGCAGTTCTTC
NA	TRBV10-3	TRBD1	TRBJ2-2	CAISAPTGAAGELFF	TGTGCCATCAGTGCACCGACAGGGGCGGCCGGGGAGCTGTTTTTT
NA	TRBV9	TRBD2	TRBJ2-7	CASSVGTSGTEEQYF	TGTGCCAGCAGCGTAGGGACTAGCGGGACTGAGGAGCAGTACTTC
NA	TRBV5-1	NA	TRBJ2-3	CASSSGQHTDTQYF	TGCGCCAGCAGCTCTGGACAGCACACAGATACGCAGTATTTT
NA	TRBV27	TRBD2	TRBJ2-7	CASSLLVAGGYSYEQYF	TGTGCCAGCAGTTTACTCGTGGCGGGGGGCTATTCCTACGAGCAGTACTTC
NA	TRBV4-1	NA	TRBJ1-6	CASSQEPDWVTPLHF	TGCGCCAGCAGCCAAGAGCCGGACTGGGTAACACCCCTCCACTTT
NA	TRBV30	TRBD1	TRBJ1-3	CAWRDRASGNTIYF	TGTGCCTGGCGGGACAGGGCCTCTGGAAACACCATATATTTT
few	TRBV4-1	NA	TRBJ1-2	CASSQETGTITIGGYGYTF	TGCGCCAGCAGCCAAGAAACCGGGACCATAACGATTGGGGGGTATGGCTACACCTTC